This T cell receptor beta chain was captured by sequencing in a study of blood T cell repertoires in COVID-19 (TCRdb year 2020). For the study in its entirety: Samples from collaborators originated in the United States, Italy and Spain and spanned both the acute and convalescent phases of COVID-19. Samples came from the ongoing ImmuneRACE study (first 160 participants) plus 1,254 subjects from 6 global collaborators. The dataset comprised deeply sampled blood TCRbeta repertoires from subjects exposed to, actively infected with, or recovered from COVID-19. The repertoires were released in a freely available public database meant as a resource for research on the immune response to SARS-CoV-2. Sample metadata almost always included a de-identified subject ID, COVID-19 status, age in years and sex. The material from the prospective study consisted of cDNA or gDNA derived from T cells, B-cell-depleted T cells, or PBMCs. HLA class I and class II types, where available, came from metadata supplied by the sample provider rather than from assay-based typing. On the study overall, not on this receptor specifically: The quantity of clinical and demographic metadata differed by source and by participant and was supplied without curation.

In the prospective study, participants were about 18 to 89 years old, resided in approximately 22 geographic areas of the United States, and were enrolled through a virtual design. In the prospective study, cohorts were assigned on the basis of participant-reported clinical history obtained from a screening survey and a study questionnaire. Recovered participants in ImmuneRACE Cohort 3 were defined as having two consecutive negative NP/OP PCR tests, clearance from a healthcare professional, or resolution of symptoms. Mobile phlebotomists in the prospective study collected whole blood, serum and a nasopharyngeal or oropharyngeal swab from every participant. Additional blood draws and questionnaires over an approximately 2-month period could optionally be provided by prospective study participants. Before DNA extraction, prospective study blood samples were shipped either frozen or at room temperature.

TCRbeta CDR3 regions were amplified from genomic DNA using the immunoSEQ Assay, a bias-controlled multiplex PCR. The published analysis was carried out like this. Nucleated cell counts per sample were estimated from amplification of reference gene primers within the assay. To quantify the absolute abundance of each unique TCRbeta CDR3 rearrangement, sequence reads were collapsed and filtered. Productive Simpson clonality was computed per sample as the square root of Simpson's diversity index over productive rearrangements. In its TCRdb copy, this immuneACCESS table keeps in-frame sequences only and misses some clones. Where compared with another copy, unresolved V genes explain less than half of these, and the others have no known cause. V and J calls and clone size come straight from that table; D and trimming were deduced from the DNA. The sample table contains 150,000 or so clones; only one count was recorded for roughly 79% of them. Under 3% of the sample lies in the top ten.

Its CDR3 holds 13 amino acids, cysteine through phenylalanine. CDR3 DNA only is kept here, 39 bases in frame from base 1. At the junction V is shortened by 5 bases and J by 7 bases, with 9 bases in between. The germline V gene sets CDR1 to SGHTA and CDR2 to FQGTGA. On this clone: Its binding antigen is unknown. Base quality data are lacking; no much larger clone is found one base away.

The sample consisted of PBMCs or T cells enriched from blood (not recorded which). The sequence was collected from a woman aged 50 to 65 who had recovered from COVID-19. Rearrangement joined TRBV7-3 to TRBJ1-6; the D gene identity is not certain. The DNA sequence is given as TGTGCCAGCAGCCCGTCTTCGAATTCACCCCTCCACTTT. The encoded protein is CASSPSSNSPLHF.